The 13 T cell receptor beta chains reported below all come from one sample, sequenced in a study of cytomegalovirus exposure and HLA in healthy donors (TCRdb year 2017). Library preparation employed the immunoSEQ multiplex PCR assay. For the multiplex PCR, a mixture combining 60 forward primers for TCR Vbeta segments and 13 reverse primers for TCR Jbeta segments was used. TCRdb mirrors the immuneACCESS table, restricted to in-frame sequences. Some clones are absent from its copies; in checked studies, under half trace to an unresolved V gene, and the reason for the others is unknown. This sample comprises about 170,000 clones, 70% to 80% of them detected only once. The top ten hold roughly 0.76% of the sample. The sample consisted of PBMCs. These TCRs come from a female donor in good health and CMV-seronegative.

The CDR3 nucleotides read TGTGCCAGCAGTTCGATTCCTACAGGGGCTGAAGCTTTCTTT. It specifies CASSSIPTGAEAFF. This sequence joins TRBV11-2 and TRBJ1-1, with 7 bases fitting TRBD1. The V gene end was trimmed by 6 bases and the J gene end by 6 bases; junction bases not matched to a gene: 10. This CDR3 is built from 14 residues. Per the germline V gene, CDR1 is SGHAT and CDR2 is FQNNGV.

The V call is TRBV6-1, the J call TRBJ2-4; 9 nucleotides agree with TRBD1. Germline V gene data show CDR1 as MNHNS and CDR2 as SASEGT. The V segment lost 7 bases and the J segment 9 bases; nucleotides outside the gene matches: 13. The CDR3 runs 15 residues. The CDR3 bases are TGTGCCAGCAATTCCGGGACAGGGTTATTCGCCATTCAGTACTTC. This codes for CASNSGTGLFAIQYF.

The V gene is TRBV25-1, the J gene TRBJ2-7, with a tentative D call TRBD2 (6 bases). The germline V gene encodes CDR1 MGHDK and CDR2 SYGVNS. V shed 4 bases and J shed 2 bases, with 12 bases lying between them. The CDR3 contains 14 residues. The CDR3 DNA sequence: TGTGCCAGCAGTGCGGGACTGACAACCTACGAGCAGTACTTC. Translated: CASSAGLTTYEQYF.

The V call is TRBV7-2, the J call TRBJ1-4; tentatively, D is TRBD1 (6 bases). CDR1 SGHTA and CDR2 FQGNSA come from the germline V gene. CDR3 size: 15 residues. The V end lost 5 bases, the J end lost 4 bases, and 14 bases lay between the germline ends. The chain's CDR3 is CASSRQATRNEKLFF. The DNA for the CDR3 is TGTGCCAGCAGCAGACAGGCCACGCGTAATGAAAAACTGTTTTTT.

This clone was detected only once. Sequence at one end of the junction differs from germline and may be a read error. The sample holds other DNA sequences that translate to the same CDR3. This rearrangement joins TRBV27 to TRBJ1-1, with TRBD1 as a possible D gene (6 bases). CDR1 is MNHEY, CDR2 SMNVEV, per germline (reference sequence). This CDR3 has 15 residues. The CDR3 here is CASSGTGQLGTEAFF. CDR3 nucleotide sequence: TGCGCCAGCAGTGGCACGGGACAACTAGGCACTGAAGCTTTCTTT.

This rearrangement joins TRBV29-1 to TRBJ1-2; 10 bases map to TRBD1. The V and J ends lost 6 bases and 5 bases, in that order; junction bases with no gene match: 0. CDR3 length: 11 residues. Germline V gene sequence: CDR1 SQVTM, CDR2 ANQGSEA. The DNA of the CDR3 is TGCAGCGTGGACAGGGGGTATGGCTACACCTTC. Translation gives CSVDRGYGYTF.

The chain has TRBV18 and TRBJ2-7; 7 positions agree with TRBD2. Germline assignment: CDR1 KGHSH and CDR2 LQKENI. The CDR3 covers 16 residues. V shed 5 bases, J shed 0 bases, and the junction held 10 bases outside the gene matches. This chain's CDR3 is CASSATPSGISYEQYF. The CDR3 coding sequence is TGTGCCAGCTCAGCGACTCCTAGCGGAATCTCCTACGAGCAGTACTTC.

The rearrangement links TRBV5-1 to TRBJ1-1; the match to TRBD1 covers 10 bases. The CDR3 is 17 residues long. Per germline, CDR1 SGHRS and CDR2 YFSETQ. With 0 bases clipped from V and 0 bases from J, the junction kept 5 bases outside the gene matches. CDR3 bases: TGCGCCAGCAGCTTGGGGACAGGGGGAATGGTGAACACTGAAGCTTTCTTT. Protein: CASSLGTGGMVNTEAFF.

The chain couples TRBV29-1 to TRBJ1-2; D not resolved. The CDR3 loop spans 10 amino acids. Trimming cost V 6 bases and J 4 bases, with 6 bases left between them. Germline V gives CDR1 SQVTM, CDR2 ANQGSEA. In DNA form, the CDR3 reads TGCAGCGTGGAGGGCTATGGCTACACCTTC. It codes for CSVEGYGYTF.

This clone has a handful of counts. The V call is TRBV30, the J call TRBJ1-4; TRBD1 is a possible D gene (5 bases). Trimming left V 4 bases short and J 0 bases short, with 15 bases between. The CDR3 extends over 16 amino acids. Germline loops: CDR1 GTSNPN, CDR2 SVGIG (reference sequence). CDR3 nucleotides: TGTGCCTGGAAAGTCGACAGATTAACAACTAATGAAAAACTGTTTTTT. It encodes CAWKVDRLTTNEKLFF.

V usage is TRBV19 and J usage is TRBJ1-4; 9 bases are a match to TRBD1. The J segment lost 8 bases and the V segment lost 3 bases, leaving 7 bases of the junction unmatched. The CDR3 is made up of 15 amino acids. The germline CDR1 and CDR2 sequences are LNHDA and SQIVND (reference sequence). The CDR3 sequence: CASSMTGGGWEKLFF. CDR3 sequence (DNA): TGTGCCAGTAGTATGACAGGGGGAGGTTGGGAAAAACTGTTTTTT.

The chain joins TRBV2 to TRBJ2-3; D not certain. Germline CDR1 and CDR2: SNHLY and FYNNEI. The length of the CDR3 is 11 residues. V lost 3 bases and J 14 bases, leaving 12 bases between the germline ends. This CDR3 reads CASSDSRRGYF. As DNA, the CDR3 is TGTGCCAGCAGTGATTCCCGCCGAGGGTATTTT.

The genes are TRBV5-1 and TRBJ2-7; the match to TRBD2 covers 7 bases. Trimming took 0 bases from V and 0 from J; bases not matched to a gene: 9. The CDR3 runs to 17 residues. Germline V gene lookup returns CDR1 SGHRS and CDR2 YFSETQ. The CDR3 coding sequence is TGCGCCAGCAGCTTGGTATGGGGGGGGTTGGGCTCCTACGAGCAGTACTTC. This sequence encodes CASSLVWGGLGSYEQYF.